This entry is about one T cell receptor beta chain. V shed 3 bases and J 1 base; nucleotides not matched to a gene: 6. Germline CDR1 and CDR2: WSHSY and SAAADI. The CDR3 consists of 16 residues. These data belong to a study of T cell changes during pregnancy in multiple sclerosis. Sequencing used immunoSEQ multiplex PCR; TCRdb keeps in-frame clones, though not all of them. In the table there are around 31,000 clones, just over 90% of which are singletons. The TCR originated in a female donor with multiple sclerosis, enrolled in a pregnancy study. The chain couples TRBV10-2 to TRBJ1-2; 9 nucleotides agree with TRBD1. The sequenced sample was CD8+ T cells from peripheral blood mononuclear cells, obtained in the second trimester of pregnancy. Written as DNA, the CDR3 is TGCGCCAGCAGTGATGCCCGGGGACAGGGTAACTATGGCTACACCTTC. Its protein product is CASSDARGQGNYGYTF.